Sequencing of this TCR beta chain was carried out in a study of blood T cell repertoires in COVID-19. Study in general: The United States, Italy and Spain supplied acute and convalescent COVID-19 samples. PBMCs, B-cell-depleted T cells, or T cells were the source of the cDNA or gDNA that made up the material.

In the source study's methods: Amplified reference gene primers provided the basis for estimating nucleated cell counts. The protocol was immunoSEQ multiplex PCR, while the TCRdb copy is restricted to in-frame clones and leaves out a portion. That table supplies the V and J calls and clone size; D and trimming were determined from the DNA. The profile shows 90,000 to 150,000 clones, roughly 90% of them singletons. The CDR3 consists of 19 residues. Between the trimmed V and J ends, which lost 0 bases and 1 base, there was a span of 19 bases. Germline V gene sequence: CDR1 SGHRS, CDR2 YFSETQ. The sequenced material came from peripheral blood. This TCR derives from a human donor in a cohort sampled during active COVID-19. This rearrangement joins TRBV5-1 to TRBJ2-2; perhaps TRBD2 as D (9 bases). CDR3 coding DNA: TGCGCCAGCAGCTTGGACCCTAGCGGGACAGGTGGGAACACCGGGGAGCTGTTTTTT. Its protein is CASSLDPSGTGGNTGELFF.